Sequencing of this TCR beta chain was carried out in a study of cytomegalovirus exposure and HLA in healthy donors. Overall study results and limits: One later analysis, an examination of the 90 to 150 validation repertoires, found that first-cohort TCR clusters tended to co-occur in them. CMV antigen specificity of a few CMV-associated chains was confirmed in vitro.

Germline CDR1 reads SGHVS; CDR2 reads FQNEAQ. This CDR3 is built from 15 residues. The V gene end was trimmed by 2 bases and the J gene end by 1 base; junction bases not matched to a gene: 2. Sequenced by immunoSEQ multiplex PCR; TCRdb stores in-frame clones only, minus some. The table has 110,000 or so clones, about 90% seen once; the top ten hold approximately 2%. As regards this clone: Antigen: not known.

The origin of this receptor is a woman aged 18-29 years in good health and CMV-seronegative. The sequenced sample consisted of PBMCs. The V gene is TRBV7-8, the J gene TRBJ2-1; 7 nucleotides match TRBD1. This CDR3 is CASSLRTGSYNEQFF. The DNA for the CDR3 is TGTGCCAGCAGCTTAAGGACAGGTTCCTACAATGAGCAGTTCTTC.